This T cell receptor (beta chain) derives from a study of blood T cell repertoires in COVID-19. About the research overall: Samples came from the United States, Italy and Spain, spanning acute and convalescent COVID-19. Sample material is recorded as cDNA or gDNA derived from T cells, B-cell-depleted T cells, or PBMCs.

Living in roughly 25 US areas, the participants were between roughly 18 and 90 years of age. Participants' own reports of clinical history determined their cohort assignment. The germline V and J ends were trimmed by 2 bases and 6 bases, with 14 bases remaining between them. Germline lookup yields CDR1 MNHEY and CDR2 SVGAGI. This CDR3 contains 14 residues. Here immunoSEQ multiplex PCR was the method, and the copy in TCRdb shows in-frame clones only, minus some. The data hold nearly 200,000 clones, with 80% to 85% observed a single time. This clonotype originated in a middle-aged man who had recovered from COVID-19. Specimen: PBMCs or T cells enriched from blood (not recorded which). The chain couples TRBV6-5 to TRBJ2-7; D is uncertain. The CDR3 DNA is TGTGCCAGCAGTTACGATCGCAGGATCCGCGAGCAGTACTTC. Protein: CASSYDRRIREQYF.